This T cell receptor (beta chain) was sequenced during a study of blood T cells in healthy people across ages. Study information: Roughly one uniquely barcoded beta molecule per two T cells was captured. Broader study findings: Naive T cell percentage by flow cytometry tracked strongly with beta diversity.

PCR was performed a second time for about 7 to 12 cycles using a sample-barcoded 5' primer and a J-beta primer mix. TCRdb re-called the 5' RACE reads with MiXCR, one entry per CDR3 protein. Counted here are 1.5 million to 2 million distinct CDR3 sequences, about two fifths occurring once; the ten biggest clones make up roughly 24%. This clonotype has just a few counts. Its antigen is still unknown. This CDR3 spans 11 amino acids. Trimming left V 11 bases short and J 7 bases short, with 14 bases between. The germline V gene has CDR1 MNHNY and CDR2 SVGAGI (reference sequence). Sequencing used blood. This chain connects TRBV6-6 to TRBJ1-2, with D tentatively TRBD1 (5 bases). This receptor was identified in a human donor in good health. Here the CDR3 DNA reads TGTGCCTTCAGGGATGTTGGTGGCTACACCTTC. It encodes CAFRDVGGYTF.